This TCR beta chain appears in the sequencing data of a study of read filtering for tumor transcriptome and immune sequencing. Study-level background: Patients were some 16 male and about 15 female, mean age 65.9 years, range about 47 to 85. RNA-seq yielded only about 75 to 1,300 TCR reads, IR-seq about 3.5 to 10.27 million. Study-wide points: Compared with RNA-seq, IR-seq gave much higher clonotype depth and reliability.

This clonotype occurred many times. Its antigen remains unidentified. From about 400 ng of RNA, a library with molecular barcoded alpha/delta and beta/gamma adaptors was made. A single record per CDR3 protein comes from TCRdb applying MiXCR to the reads. The sample carries approximately 45,000 distinct CDR3 sequences, 15% to 20% recorded once. The CDR3 spans 14 residues. The J segment lost 4 bases and the V segment lost 7 bases, leaving 9 bases of the junction unmatched. Germline V gene sequence: CDR1 SNHLY, CDR2 FYNNEI. The sequencing sample was made of a population of CD138-negative cells sorted from bone marrow. The origin of this receptor is a donor aged 40 or over with multiple myeloma. The J gene is TRBJ1-2, the V gene TRBV2, with TRBD1 matching over 7 bases. The DNA of the CDR3 is TGTGCCAGCACCACCGACAGGGCGGCCTATGGCTACACCTTC. It specifies CASTTDRAAYGYTF.